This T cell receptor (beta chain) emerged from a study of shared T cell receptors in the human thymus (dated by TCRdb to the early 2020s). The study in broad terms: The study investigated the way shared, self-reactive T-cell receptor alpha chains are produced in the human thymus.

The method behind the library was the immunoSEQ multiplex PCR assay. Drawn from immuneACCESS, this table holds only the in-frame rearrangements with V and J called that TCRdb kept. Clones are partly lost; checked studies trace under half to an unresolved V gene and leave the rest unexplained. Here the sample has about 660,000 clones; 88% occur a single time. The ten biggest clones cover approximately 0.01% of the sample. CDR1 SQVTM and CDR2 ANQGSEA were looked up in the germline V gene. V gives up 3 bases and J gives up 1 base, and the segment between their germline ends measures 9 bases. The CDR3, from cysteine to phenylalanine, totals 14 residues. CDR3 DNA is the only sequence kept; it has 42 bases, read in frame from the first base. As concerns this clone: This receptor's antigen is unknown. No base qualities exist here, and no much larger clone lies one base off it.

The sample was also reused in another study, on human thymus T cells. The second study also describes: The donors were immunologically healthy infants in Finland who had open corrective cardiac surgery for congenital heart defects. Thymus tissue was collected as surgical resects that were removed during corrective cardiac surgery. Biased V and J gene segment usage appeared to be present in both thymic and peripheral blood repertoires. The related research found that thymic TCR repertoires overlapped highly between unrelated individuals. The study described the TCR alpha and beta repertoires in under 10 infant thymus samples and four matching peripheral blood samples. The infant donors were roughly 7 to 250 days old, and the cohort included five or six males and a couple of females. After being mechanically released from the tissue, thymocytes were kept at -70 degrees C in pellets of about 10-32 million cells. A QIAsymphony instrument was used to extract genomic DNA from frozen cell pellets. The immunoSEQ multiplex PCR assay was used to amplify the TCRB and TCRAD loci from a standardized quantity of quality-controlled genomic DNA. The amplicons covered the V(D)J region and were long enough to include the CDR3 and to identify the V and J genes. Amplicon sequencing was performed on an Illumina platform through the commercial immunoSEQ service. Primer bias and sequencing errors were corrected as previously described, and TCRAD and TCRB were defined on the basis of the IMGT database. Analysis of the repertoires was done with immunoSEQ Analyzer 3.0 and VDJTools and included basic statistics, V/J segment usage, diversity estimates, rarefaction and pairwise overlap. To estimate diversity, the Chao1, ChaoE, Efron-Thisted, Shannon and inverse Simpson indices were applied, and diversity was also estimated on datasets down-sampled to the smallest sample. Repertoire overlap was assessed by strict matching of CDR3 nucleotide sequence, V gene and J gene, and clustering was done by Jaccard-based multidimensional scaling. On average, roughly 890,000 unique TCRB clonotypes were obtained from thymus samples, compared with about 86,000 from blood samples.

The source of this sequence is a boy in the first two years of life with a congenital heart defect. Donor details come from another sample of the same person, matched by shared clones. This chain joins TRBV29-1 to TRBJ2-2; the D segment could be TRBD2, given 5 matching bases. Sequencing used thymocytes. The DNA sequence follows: TGCAGCGTTGAGATTGGGAGGAACACCGGGGAGCTGTTTTTT. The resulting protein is CSVEIGRNTGELFF.